This T cell receptor (beta chain) was retrieved from a study of identical twins' blood T cells. A previously described protocol, modified, built RNA-based TCR cDNA libraries. As originally analysed: Per-library CDR3 reads ranged about 2.2 to 4 million; clonotypes, ~100,000 to ~550,000. TCRdb independently ran MiXCR on the 5' RACE reads; one entry per CDR3 protein. It is TCRdb's table, rather than the study itself, that gives the V and J calls and clone size. This sample carries around 380,000 distinct CDR3 sequences, about 28% of them seen once, and the ten largest clones take roughly 5.5%. Comment on this clonotype: Its antigen is unknown. A read error may account for a junction end that differs from germline.

Findings of the study overall: Shared environment remains a possible cause of twin similarity. Abundant TCRbeta CDR3s overlapped more between twins than with unrelated donors.

Sequencing was performed on PBMCs. The TCR sequence derives from a woman aged 18-49 years in good health.

The CDR3: CASSHETSGRDRSF. The CDR3, as DNA: TGTGCCAGCAGCCATGAGACTAGCGGGAGGGATAGATCGTTT. The chain is built from TRBV7-8 and TRBJ2-1, with 14 bases that match TRBD2. Germline V gene lookup returns CDR1 SGHVS and CDR2 FQNEAQ. The CDR3 covers 14 residues.